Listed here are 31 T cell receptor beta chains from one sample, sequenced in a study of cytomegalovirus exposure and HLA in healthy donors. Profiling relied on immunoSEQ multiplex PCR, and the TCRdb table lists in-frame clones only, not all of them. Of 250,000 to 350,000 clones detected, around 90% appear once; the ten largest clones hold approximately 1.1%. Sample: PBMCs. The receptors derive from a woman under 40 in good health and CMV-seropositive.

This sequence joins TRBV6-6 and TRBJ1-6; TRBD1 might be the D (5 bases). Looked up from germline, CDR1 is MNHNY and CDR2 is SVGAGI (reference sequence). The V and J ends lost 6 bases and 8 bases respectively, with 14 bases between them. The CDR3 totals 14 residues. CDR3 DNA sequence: TGTGCCAGCAGAGGAGACAGCCGCGATTCACCCCTCCACTTT. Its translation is CASRGDSRDSPLHF.

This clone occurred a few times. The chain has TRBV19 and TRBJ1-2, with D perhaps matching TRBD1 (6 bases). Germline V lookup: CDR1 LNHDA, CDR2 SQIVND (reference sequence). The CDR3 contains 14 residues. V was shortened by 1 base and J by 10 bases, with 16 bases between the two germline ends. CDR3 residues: CASSIVPLGQSYTF. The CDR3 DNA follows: TGTGCCAGTAGTATAGTACCCCTCGGACAGTCCTACACCTTC.

CDR3 nucleotide sequence: TGTGCCAGCACCTGGACAGTCTCCTACGAGCAGTACTTC. It specifies CASTWTVSYEQYF. The chain uses TRBV28 and TRBJ2-7; possibly TRBD1 for D (6 bases). The CDR3 consists of 13 residues. CDR1 is MDHEN and CDR2 is SYDVKM in the germline V gene. Trimming removed 7 bases at V and 0 bases at J, with 10 bases between.

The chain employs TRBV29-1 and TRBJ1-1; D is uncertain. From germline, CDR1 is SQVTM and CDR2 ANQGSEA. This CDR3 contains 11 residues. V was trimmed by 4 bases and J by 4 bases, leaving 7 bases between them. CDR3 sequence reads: CSVVWGTEAFF. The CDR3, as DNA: TGCAGCGTTGTTTGGGGCACTGAAGCTTTCTTT.

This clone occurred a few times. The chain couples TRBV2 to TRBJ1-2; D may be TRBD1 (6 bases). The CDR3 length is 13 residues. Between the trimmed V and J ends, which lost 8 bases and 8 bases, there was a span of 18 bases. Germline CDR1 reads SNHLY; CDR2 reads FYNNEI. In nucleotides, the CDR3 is TGTGCCAGCCCGACAGGTGGACTGGACGGCTACACCTTC. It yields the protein CASPTGGLDGYTF.

Here the CDR3 DNA reads TGTGCCAGCAGTTTGGGGATAGGCACAGATACGCAGTATTTT. Protein product: CASSLGIGTDTQYF. The chain joins TRBV27 to TRBJ2-3; D call uncertain. CDR3 length: 14 amino acids. Trimming shortened V by 3 bases and J by 1 base, and 8 bases separated the two germline ends. CDR1 is MNHEY, CDR2 SMNVEV, per germline (reference sequence).

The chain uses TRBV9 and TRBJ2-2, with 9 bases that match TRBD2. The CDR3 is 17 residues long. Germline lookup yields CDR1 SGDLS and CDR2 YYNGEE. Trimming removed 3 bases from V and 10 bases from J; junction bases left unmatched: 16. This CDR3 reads CASSGGTRLAVAEELFF. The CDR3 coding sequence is TGTGCCAGCAGCGGAGGGACGCGACTAGCGGTGGCTGAGGAGCTGTTTTTT.

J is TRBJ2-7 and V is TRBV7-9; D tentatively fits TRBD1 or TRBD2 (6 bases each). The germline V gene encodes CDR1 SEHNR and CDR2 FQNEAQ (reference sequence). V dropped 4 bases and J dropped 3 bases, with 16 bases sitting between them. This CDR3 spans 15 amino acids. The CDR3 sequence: CASSSFRGVLYEQYF. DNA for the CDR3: TGTGCCAGCAGCTCATTTAGGGGGGTTCTCTACGAGCAGTACTTC.

For the CDR3, the DNA is TGTGCCAGTAGTACCCACCGACAGGGAGTTTACTACGAGCAGTACTTC. Amino acids: CASSTHRQGVYYEQYF. The chain combines TRBV19 with TRBJ2-7, with 7 bases identical to TRBD1. CDR1 is LNHDA and CDR2 is SQIVND in the germline V gene (reference sequence). V dropped 4 bases and J dropped 3; count of bases not matched to a gene: 12. This CDR3 is 16 amino acids long.

In nucleotides, the CDR3 is TGTGCCAGTACTGCGTCCTCCTACAATGAGCAGTTCTTC. It yields the protein CASTASSYNEQFF. The chain is built from TRBV19 and TRBJ2-1, with unresolved D. The CDR3 is 13 residues long. The V gene's germline CDR1 is LNHDA and CDR2 SQIVND (reference sequence). V gave up 7 bases and J gave up 0 bases, with 7 bases separating them.

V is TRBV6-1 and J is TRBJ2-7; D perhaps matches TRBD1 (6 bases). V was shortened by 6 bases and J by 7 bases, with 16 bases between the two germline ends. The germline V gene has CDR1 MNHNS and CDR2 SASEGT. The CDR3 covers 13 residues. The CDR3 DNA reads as TGTGCCAGCAGCCTCCGTGCCCAGGGGGAGCAGTACTTC. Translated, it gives CASSLRAQGEQYF.

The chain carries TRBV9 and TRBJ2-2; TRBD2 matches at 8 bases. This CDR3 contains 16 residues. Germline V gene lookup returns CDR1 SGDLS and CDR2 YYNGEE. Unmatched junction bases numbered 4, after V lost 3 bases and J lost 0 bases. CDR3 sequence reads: CASSGPGLANTGELFF. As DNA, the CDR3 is TGTGCCAGCAGCGGACCGGGACTAGCGAACACCGGGGAGCTGTTTTTT.

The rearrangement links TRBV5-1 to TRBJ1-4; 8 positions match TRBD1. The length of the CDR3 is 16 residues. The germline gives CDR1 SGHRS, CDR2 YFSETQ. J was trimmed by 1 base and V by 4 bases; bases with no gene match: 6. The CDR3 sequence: CASSPKTGGTNEKLFF. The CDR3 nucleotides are TGCGCCAGCAGCCCGAAAACAGGGGGAACTAATGAAAAACTGTTTTTT.

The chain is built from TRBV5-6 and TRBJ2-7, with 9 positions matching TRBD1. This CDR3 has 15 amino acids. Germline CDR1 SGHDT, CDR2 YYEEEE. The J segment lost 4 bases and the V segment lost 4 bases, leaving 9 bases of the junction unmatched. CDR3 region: CASSPKQDRGYEQYF. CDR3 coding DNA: TGTGCCAGCAGCCCTAAGCAGGACAGGGGTTACGAGCAGTACTTC. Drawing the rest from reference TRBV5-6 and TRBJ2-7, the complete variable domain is DAGVTQSPTHLIKTRGQQVTLRCSPKSGHDTVSWYQQALGQGPQFIFQYYEEEERQRGNFPDRFSGHQFPNYSSELNVNALLLGDSALYLCASSPKQDRGYEQYFGPGTRLTVT.

CDR3: CASSGPGLAGVEEQFF. DNA for the CDR3: TGTGCCAGCAGTGGACCGGGACTAGCGGGAGTTGAGGAGCAGTTCTTC. The chain employs TRBV25-1 and TRBJ2-1, with 14 bases that match TRBD2. V lost 4 bases and J lost 10; bases outside the gene matches: 9. This CDR3 spans 16 amino acids. The germline V gene has CDR1 MGHDK and CDR2 SYGVNS.

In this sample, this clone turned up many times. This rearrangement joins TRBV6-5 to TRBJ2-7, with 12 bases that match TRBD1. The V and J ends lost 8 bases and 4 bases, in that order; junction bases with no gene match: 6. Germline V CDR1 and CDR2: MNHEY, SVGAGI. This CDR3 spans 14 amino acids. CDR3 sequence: CASGTGGAGYEQYF. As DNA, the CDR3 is TGTGCCAGCGGGACAGGGGGCGCTGGGTACGAGCAGTACTTC.

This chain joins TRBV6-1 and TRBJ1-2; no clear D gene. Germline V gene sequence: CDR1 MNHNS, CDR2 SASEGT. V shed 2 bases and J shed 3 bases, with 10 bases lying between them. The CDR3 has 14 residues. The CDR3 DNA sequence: TGTGCCAGCAGTGAAAGGTCAGGCTACTATGGCTACACCTTC. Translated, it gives CASSERSGYYGYTF.

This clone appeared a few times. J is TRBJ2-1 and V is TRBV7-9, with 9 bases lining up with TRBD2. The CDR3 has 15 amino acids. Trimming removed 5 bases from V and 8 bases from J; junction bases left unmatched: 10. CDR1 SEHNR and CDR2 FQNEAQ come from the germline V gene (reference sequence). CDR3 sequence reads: CASSLLAGAFDEQFF. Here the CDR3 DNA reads TGTGCCAGCAGCCTGTTAGCGGGAGCATTCGATGAGCAGTTCTTC.

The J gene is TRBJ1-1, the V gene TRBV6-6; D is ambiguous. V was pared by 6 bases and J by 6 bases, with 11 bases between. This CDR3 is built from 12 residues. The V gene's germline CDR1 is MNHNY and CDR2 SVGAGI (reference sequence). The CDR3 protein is CASRTGWAEAFF. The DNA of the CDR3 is TGTGCCAGCAGGACGGGGTGGGCTGAAGCTTTCTTT.

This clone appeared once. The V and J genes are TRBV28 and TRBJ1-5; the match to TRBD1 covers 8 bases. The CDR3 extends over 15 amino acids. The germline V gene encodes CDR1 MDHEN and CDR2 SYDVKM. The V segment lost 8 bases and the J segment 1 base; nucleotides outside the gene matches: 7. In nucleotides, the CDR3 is TGTGCCAGCGGATTGGACAGGGAGAGCAATCAGCCCCAGCATTTT. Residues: CASGLDRESNQPQHF.

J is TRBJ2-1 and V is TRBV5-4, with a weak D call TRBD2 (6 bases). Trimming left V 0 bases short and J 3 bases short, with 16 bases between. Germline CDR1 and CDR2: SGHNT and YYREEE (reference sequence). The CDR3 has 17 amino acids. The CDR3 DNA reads TGTGCCAGCAGCTTGGTAGGAGCGGGCGGGTTCTACAATGAGCAGTTCTTC. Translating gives CASSLVGAGGFYNEQFF.

The CDR3 region has the DNA TGTGCCAGCAGCCCCACCAACAGAGACCACTATGGCTACACCTTC. It translates to CASSPTNRDHYGYTF. V is TRBV7-2 and J is TRBJ1-2; D not certain. V dropped 5 bases and J dropped 3 bases, with 16 bases sitting between them. This CDR3 spans 15 amino acids. Germline values: CDR1 SGHTA, CDR2 FQGNSA. The variable domain in full, completed from reference TRBV7-2 and TRBJ1-2, reads GAGVSQSPSNKVTEKGKDVELRCDPISGHTALYWYRQSLGQGLEFLIYFQGNSAPDKSGLPSDRFSAERTGGSVSTLTIQRTQQEDSAVYLCASSPTNRDHYGYTFGSGTRLTVV.

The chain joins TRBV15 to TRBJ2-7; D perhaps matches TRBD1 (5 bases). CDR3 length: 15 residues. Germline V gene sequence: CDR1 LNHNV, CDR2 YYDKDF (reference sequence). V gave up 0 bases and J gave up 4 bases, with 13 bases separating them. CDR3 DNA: TGTGCCACCAGCAGAGATGTAGGGGTCCTATACGAGCAGTACTTC. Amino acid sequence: CATSRDVGVLYEQYF.

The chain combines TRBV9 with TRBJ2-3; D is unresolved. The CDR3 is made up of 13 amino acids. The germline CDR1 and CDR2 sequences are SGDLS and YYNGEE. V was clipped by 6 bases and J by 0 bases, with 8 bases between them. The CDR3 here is CASNFGSTDTQYF. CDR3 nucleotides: TGTGCCAGCAACTTCGGTAGCACAGATACGCAGTATTTT. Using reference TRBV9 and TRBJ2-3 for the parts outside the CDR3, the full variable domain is DSGVTQTPKHLITATGQRVTLRCSPRSGDLSVYWYQQSLDQGLQFLIQYYNGEERAKGNILERFSAQQFPDLHSELNLSSLELGDSALYFCASNFGSTDTQYFGPGTRLTVL.

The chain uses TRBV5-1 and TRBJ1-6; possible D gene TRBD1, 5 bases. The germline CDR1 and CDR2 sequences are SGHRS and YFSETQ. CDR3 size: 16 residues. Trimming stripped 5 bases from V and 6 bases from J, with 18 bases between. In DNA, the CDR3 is TGCGCCAGCAGGCCCGGGACTGAAAGCCTTAATTCACCCCTCCACTTT. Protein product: CASRPGTESLNSPLHF.

CDR3 sequence reads: CASNQGGSPSYEQYF. The CDR3 DNA sequence: TGTGCCAGCAACCAAGGGGGGTCCCCCTCCTACGAGCAGTACTTC. The chain has TRBV7-9 and TRBJ2-7; D is perhaps TRBD1 or TRBD2 (6 bases each). CDR1 and CDR2 (germline): SEHNR, FQNEAQ (reference sequence). This CDR3 has 15 amino acids. The V end was cut by 7 bases, the J end by 0 bases, with 16 bases between. Filled out from reference TRBV7-9 and TRBJ2-7, the complete variable domain reads DTGVSQNPRHKITKRGQNVTFRCDPISEHNRLYWYRQTLGQGPEFLTYFQNEAQLEKSRLLSDRFSAERPKGSFSTLEIQRTEQGDSAMYLCASNQGGSPSYEQYFGPGTRLTVT.

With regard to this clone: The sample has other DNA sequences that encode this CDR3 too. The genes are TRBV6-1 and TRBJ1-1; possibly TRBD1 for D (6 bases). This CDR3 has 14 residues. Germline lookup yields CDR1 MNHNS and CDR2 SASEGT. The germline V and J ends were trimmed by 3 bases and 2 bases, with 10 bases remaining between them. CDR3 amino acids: CASSEPGQNTEAFF. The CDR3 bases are TGTGCCAGCAGTGAGCCGGGACAAAACACTGAAGCTTTCTTT.

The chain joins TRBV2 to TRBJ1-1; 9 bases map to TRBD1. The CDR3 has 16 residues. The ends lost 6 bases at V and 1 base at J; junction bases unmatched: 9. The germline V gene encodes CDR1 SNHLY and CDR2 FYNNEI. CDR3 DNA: TGTGCCAGCAGCGATCTGGACAGGGGCAGGAACACTGAAGCTTTCTTT. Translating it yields CASSDLDRGRNTEAFF. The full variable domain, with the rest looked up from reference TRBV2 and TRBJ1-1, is EPEVTQTPSHQVTQMGQEVILRCVPISNHLYFYWYRQILGQKVEFLVSFYNNEISEKSEIFDDQFSVERPDGSNFTLKIRSTKLEDSAMYFCASSDLDRGRNTEAFFGQGTRLTVV.

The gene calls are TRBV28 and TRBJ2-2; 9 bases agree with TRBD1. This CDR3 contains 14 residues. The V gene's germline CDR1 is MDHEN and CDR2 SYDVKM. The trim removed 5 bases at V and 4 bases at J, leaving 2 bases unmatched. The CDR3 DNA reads TGTGCCAGCAGTGGGACAGGGAGCACCGGGGAGCTGTTTTTT. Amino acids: CASSGTGSTGELFF. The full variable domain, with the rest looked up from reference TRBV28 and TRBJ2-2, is DVKVTQSSRYLVKRTGEKVFLECVQDMDHENMFWYRQDPGLGLRLIYFSYDVKMKEKGDIPEGYSVSREKKERFSLILESASTNQTSMYLCASSGTGSTGELFFGEGSRLTVL.

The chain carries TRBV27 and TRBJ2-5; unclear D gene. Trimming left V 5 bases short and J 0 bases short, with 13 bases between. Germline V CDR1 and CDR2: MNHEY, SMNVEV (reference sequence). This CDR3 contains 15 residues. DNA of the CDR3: TGTGCCAGCAGTATGCGGACGGAGTACCAAGAGACCCAGTACTTC. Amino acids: CASSMRTEYQETQYF.

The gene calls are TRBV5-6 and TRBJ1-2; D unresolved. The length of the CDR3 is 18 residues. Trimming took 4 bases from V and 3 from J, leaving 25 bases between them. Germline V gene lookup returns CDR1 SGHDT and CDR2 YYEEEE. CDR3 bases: TGTGCCAGCAGCCTTCGAACTAGCGGGAGGTCCCGGGACTATGGCTACACCTTC. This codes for CASSLRTSGRSRDYGYTF.